This T cell receptor beta chain was sequenced in a study of T cell responses to AZD1222 COVID-19 vaccine. The table lists this clone with a count of one. Antigen: not known. Study-wide results and caveats: Just a handful of people given AZD1222 tested seropositive at baseline.

Germline V CDR1 and CDR2: LNHDA, SQIVND (reference sequence). V gave up 6 bases and J gave up 3 bases, with 10 bases separating them. The CDR3 is made up of 13 amino acids. Here immunoSEQ multiplex PCR was the method, and the copy in TCRdb shows in-frame clones only, minus some. The table has approximately 100,000 clones, roughly 91% seen once. The source is an adult in good health. The rearrangement joins TRBV19 to TRBJ2-3, with no clear D. The specimen comprised peripheral blood, sampled on day 0 of MenACWY control vaccination. The CDR3 DNA is TGTGCCAGTAGAAAGGACCTGACAGATACGCAGTATTTT. It translates to CASRKDLTDTQYF.